This TCR beta chain stems from a study of blood T cell repertoires in COVID-19. The assay was immunoSEQ multiplex PCR, and TCRdb's table has in-frame clones only and misses some. The sample shows 200,000 to 250,000 clones, around 80% of them seen only once. In germline, CDR1 is SGHTA, CDR2 FQGNSA. The CDR3 has 11 amino acids. The V end was cut by 4 bases, the J end by 6 bases, with 7 bases between. Sequenced material: peripheral blood. The V gene is TRBV7-2, the J gene TRBJ2-7; D gene ambiguous. The TCR comes from a woman in her thirties or forties with acute or convalescent COVID-19. The CDR3 loop is CASSYSLEQYF. The DNA for the CDR3 is TGTGCCAGCAGCTATAGCCTCGAGCAGTACTTC.